The source of this TCR beta chain is a study of blood T cell repertoires in COVID-19. TCRdb's copy holds only in-frame clones and misses some; the assay was immunoSEQ multiplex PCR. The sample lists 100,000 to 120,000 clones, nearly 90% occurring once. The CDR3 spans 15 residues. The germline V and J ends were trimmed by 1 base and 0 bases, with 10 bases remaining between them. The germline V gene has CDR1 LNHNV and CDR2 YYDKDF (reference sequence). The receptor was derived from a human donor in a cohort sampled during active COVID-19. The genes are TRBV15 and TRBJ2-7; D possibly corresponds to TRBD1 (5 bases). The sample taken for sequencing was peripheral blood. CDR3 nucleotide sequence: TGTGCCACCAGCAGAGTGACAGTAAGCTCCTACGAGCAGTACTTC. It encodes CATSRVTVSSYEQYF.